This TCR beta chain came from a study of cytomegalovirus exposure and HLA in healthy donors. Overall study results and limits: Later on, an analysis showed TCR association rates differing by HLA locus, with DRB1 the most and HLA-C the fewest.

CDR1 MDHEN and CDR2 SYDVKM come from the germline V gene. The germline V and J ends were trimmed by 3 bases and 3 bases, with 9 bases remaining between them. The CDR3 runs 14 residues. In the PCR, 60 Vbeta and 13 Jbeta primers were used. Generated by immunoSEQ multiplex PCR, the TCRdb table keeps only in-frame clones and is missing some. The repertoire has some 270,000 clones, about 80% of them found once; the top ten carry more than 0.3%. About this clone: The antigen is unknown.

The sequence derives from a girl aged 2 to 10 in good health and CMV-seronegative. Sample: PBMCs. V usage is TRBV28 and J usage is TRBJ2-1, with D uncertain. The CDR3 spells CASSFANDYNEQFF. The DNA of the CDR3 is TGTGCCAGCAGTTTCGCTAACGACTACAATGAGCAGTTCTTC.